A selection of T cell receptor beta chains follows, all from one sample in a study of blood T cell repertoires in COVID-19. The data were produced by immunoSEQ multiplex PCR, yet TCRdb's version contains in-frame clones alone and is incomplete. The repertoire holds 150,000 to 180,000 clones, with roughly four fifths as singletons. The sequencing input was peripheral blood. These receptors all stem from a woman in her fifties or sixties with COVID-19, enrolled during active disease. The CDR3 runs from the conserved cysteine through the conserved F or W. D genes are given only for firm matches. A clone size is listed for some rows: how often the clone was seen (once, few, many), or a class if it is expanded.

clone_size	j_call	d_call	v_call	cdr3_aa	cdr3_nt
NA	TRBJ1-5	TRBD1	TRBV2	CASSVNRGYNQPQHF	TGTGCCAGCAGTGTTAACAGGGGGTACAATCAGCCCCAGCATTTT
NA	TRBJ1-1	NA	TRBV7-2	CASSTWQNTEAFF	TGTGCCAGCAGCACGTGGCAGAACACTGAAGCTTTCTTT
NA	TRBJ1-2	NA	TRBV30	CAWSAGTNYGYTF	TGTGCCTGGAGCGCAGGGACTAACTATGGCTACACCTTC
NA	TRBJ2-3	TRBD1	TRBV5-1	CASSLERTGVDTQYF	TGCGCCAGCAGCTTAGAACGTACAGGGGTCGATACGCAGTATTTT
NA	TRBJ2-2	TRBD1	TRBV24-1	CATSPGGVNTGELFF	TGTGCCACCAGTCCAGGGGGCGTAAACACCGGGGAGCTGTTTTTT
NA	TRBJ1-1	NA	TRBV6-5	CASSHREGTEAFF	TGTGCCAGCAGTCACAGGGAGGGTACTGAAGCTTTCTTT
NA	TRBJ1-2	NA	TRBV3-1/TRBV3-2	CASSQLTGRYGYTF	TGTGCCAGCAGCCAATTAACAGGGAGATATGGCTACACCTTC
NA	TRBJ1-2	NA	TRBV24-1	CATSDSWANYGYTF	TGTGCCACCAGTGATTCCTGGGCAAACTATGGCTACACCTTC
NA	TRBJ1-5	NA	TRBV5-8	CASSPRGTQPQHF	TGTGCCAGCAGCCCCAGGGGAACCCAGCCCCAGCATTTT
NA	TRBJ1-3	NA	TRBV27	CASRLHSGNTIYF	TGTGCCAGCAGACTCCACTCTGGAAACACCATATATTTT
NA	TRBJ2-2	TRBD1	TRBV7-9	CASSLEGTANTGELFF	TGTGCCAGCAGCTTAGAAGGGACAGCGAACACCGGGGAGCTGTTTTTT
NA	TRBJ2-1	TRBD2	TRBV6-4	CASRTTSGGDNEQFF	TGTGCCAGCAGAACGACTAGCGGGGGTGACAATGAGCAGTTCTTC
NA	TRBJ1-1	NA	TRBV11-2	CASSSRGTWSTEAFF	TGTGCCAGCAGCTCCAGGGGAACTTGGAGCACTGAAGCTTTCTTT
NA	TRBJ2-5	NA	TRBV7-2	CASSPGTALRVETQYF	TGTGCCAGCAGCCCTGGGACTGCGCTCAGGGTAGAGACCCAGTACTTC
NA	TRBJ2-5	TRBD2	TRBV3-1/TRBV3-2	CASSQGLAGGGGETQYF	TGTGCCAGCAGCCAAGGTCTAGCGGGAGGTGGGGGGGAGACCCAGTACTTC
NA	TRBJ1-4	TRBD1	TRBV19	CASRRRDREGEKLFF	TGTGCCAGTAGGCGCCGGGACAGGGAAGGAGAAAAACTGTTTTTT
NA	TRBJ1-5	TRBD1	TRBV5-6	CASSYYDRGGGQPQHF	TGTGCCAGCAGCTACTACGACAGGGGCGGGGGACAGCCCCAGCATTTT
NA	TRBJ2-2	NA	TRBV27	CASSWGLRVGELFF	TGTGCCAGCAGTTGGGGACTCAGGGTGGGGGAGCTGTTTTTT
NA	TRBJ1-2	TRBD1	TRBV5-1	CASRRRTGGIDYGYTF	TGCGCCAGCAGGAGGAGGACAGGGGGGATCGACTATGGCTACACCTTC
NA	TRBJ1-3	TRBD1	TRBV30	CAWSGLGQGSGNTIYF	TGTGCCTGGAGTGGACTGGGACAGGGAAGCGGAAACACCATATATTTT
few	TRBJ2-7	TRBD1	TRBV7-8	CASSLNPGQGRLEQYF	TGTGCCAGCAGCTTAAATCCGGGACAGGGACGGCTCGAGCAGTACTTC
NA	TRBJ1-5	NA	TRBV30	CAWSAPLSGLYSNQPQHF	TGTGCCTGGAGTGCCCCCCTAAGTGGGCTCTATAGCAATCAGCCCCAGCATTTT
NA	TRBJ1-2	TRBD1	TRBV30	CGLEGDRAGGYTF	TGTGGCCTGGAAGGAGACAGGGCAGGAGGCTACACCTTC
NA	TRBJ2-7	TRBD2	TRBV11-2	CASSLRLAGDSEQYF	TGTGCCAGCAGCTTGCGACTAGCGGGAGATTCCGAGCAGTACTTC
NA	TRBJ1-6	TRBD1	TRBV5-4	CASTLDRGASPLHF	TGTGCCAGCACATTGGACAGGGGTGCTTCACCCCTCCACTTT
NA	TRBJ2-1	TRBD1	TRBV15	CATRRDRGRDEQFF	TGTGCCACCAGGAGGGACAGGGGGCGGGATGAGCAGTTCTTC
NA	TRBJ1-1	TRBD1	TRBV27	CASRRTYRGVDTEAFF	TGTGCCAGCAGAAGAACTTACAGGGGAGTTGACACTGAAGCTTTCTTT
NA	TRBJ1-5	NA	TRBV6-5	CASRQGRNQPQHF	TGTGCCAGCAGACAGGGAAGGAATCAGCCCCAGCATTTT
NA	TRBJ2-1	NA	TRBV5-6	CASSLSGHYSYNEQFF	TGTGCCAGCAGCTTGAGCGGGCACTACTCCTACAATGAGCAGTTCTTC
NA	TRBJ1-3	TRBD1	TRBV5-1	CASSLWGTGTDFSGNTIYF	TGCGCCAGCAGCTTGTGGGGGACCGGGACAGACTTCTCTGGAAACACCATATATTTT
NA	TRBJ1-1	NA	TRBV5-1	CASSLKGESTEAFF	TGCGCCAGCAGCTTGAAAGGGGAAAGCACTGAAGCTTTCTTT
once	TRBJ1-1	NA	TRBV21-1	CASSINLIRDTYTEAFF	TGTGCCAGCAGCATAAACTTAATACGGGACACCTACACTGAAGCTTTCTTT
NA	TRBJ2-7	TRBD1	TRBV5-6	CASSLLDRGEQYF	TGTGCCAGCAGCTTACTGGACAGGGGCGAGCAGTACTTC
once	TRBJ1-2	NA	TRBV30	CAWTEVLAKRGTF	TGTGCCTGGACGGAGGTCCTTGCAAAGAGAGGCACCTTC